Sequencing of this T cell receptor (beta chain) was carried out in a study of spatial heterogeneity in lung cancer. Looking at the study overall: Researchers sequenced follow-up PBMC samples if they had them, and these came a median of about two years after resection.

CDR1 MNHEY and CDR2 SVGAGI come from the germline V gene. The ends lost 6 bases at V and 2 bases at J; junction bases unmatched: 6. This CDR3 has 14 amino acids. This clonotype was counted many times. Time point meaning: blood at routine non-recurrence follow-up after resection. Sequencing covered unsorted whole RNA taken from tumor, nontumor lung or frozen PBMC. Every individual TCR cDNA molecule carried its own unique molecular identifier, which allowed correction of PCR and sequencing errors. TCRdb ran MiXCR on the 5' RACE reads and lists one entry per CDR3 protein. The sample records more than 95,000 distinct CDR3 sequences, 12% being singletons.

The receptor was isolated from a male donor with early-stage non-small cell lung cancer. The gene calls are TRBV6-5 and TRBJ1-1; 7 nucleotides match TRBD1. This sample comprised PBMCs, obtained at follow-up. CDR3 sequence: CASRSGTDNTEAFF. CDR3 bases: TGTGCCAGCAGATCCGGGACAGATAACACTGAAGCTTTCTTT.